The 32 T cell receptor beta chains in this list originate from one sample, sequenced in a study of CXCR3-negative and CXCR3-positive naive CD8 T cells. Libraries of TRB cDNA were made by 5' RACE and carried UMIs. TCRdb re-called the 5' RACE reads and gives one entry per CDR3 protein, without DNA. The listing contains about 120,000 distinct CDR3 sequences. The sequenced sample was naive CXCR3- CD8+ T cells from blood. As for subset: CD45RO-CCR7+CD27+CD95- naive CD8+ T cells lacking CXCR3 (TNR3-). The receptors were gathered from a human donor in good health. Some clones in this sample may be carry-over from other donors' samples.

The rearrangement links TRBV27 to TRBJ2-7. Looked up from germline, CDR1 is MNHEY and CDR2 is SMNVEV (reference sequence). The CDR3 contains 13 residues. The chain's CDR3 is CASSSAGAYEKYF.

The chain uses TRBV5-4 and TRBJ2-7; TCRdb returns TRBD1, unconfirmable since there is no DNA. This CDR3 contains 15 residues. Germline V gene data show CDR1 as SGHNT and CDR2 as YYREEE (reference sequence). CDR3 region: CASSLSTGDLLEQYF.

This chain links TRBV25-1 with TRBJ1-1. The germline V gene encodes CDR1 MGHDK and CDR2 SYGVNS. This CDR3 has 11 residues. The CDR3 reads CASSDGLGAFF.

The genes are TRBV11-2 and TRBJ1-6; there is no DNA to check the TCRdb D call of TRBD1. The CDR3 length is 16 residues. CDR1 is SGHAT, CDR2 FQNNGV, per germline. This CDR3 reads CASSLGRQGANSPLHF. The variable domain in full, with the rest retrieved from reference TRBV11-2 and TRBJ1-6, is EAGVAQSPRYKIIEKRQSVAFWCNPISGHATLYWYQQILGQGPKLLIQFQNNGVVDDSQLPKDRFSAERLKGVDSTLKIQPAKLEDSAVYLCASSLGRQGANSPLHFGNGTRLTVT.

The chain carries TRBV6-2 or TRBV6-3 and TRBJ1-5; the TRBD1 assignment by TCRdb is unverifiable without DNA. The length of the CDR3 is 13 residues. CDR1 is MNHEY, CDR2 SVGEGT, per germline. The CDR3 sequence is CASSSGRFQPQHF.

CDR3 sequence: CASSLDRTNPSYEQYF. V and J are TRBV28 and TRBJ2-7; TCRdb picks TRBD1, but there is no DNA to check that call. The CDR3 contains 16 residues. Germline values: CDR1 MDHEN, CDR2 SYDVKM. The whole variable domain, remainder taken from reference TRBV28 and TRBJ2-7, is DVKVTQSSRYLVKRTGEKVFLECVQDMDHENMFWYRQDPGLGLRLIYFSYDVKMKEKGDIPEGYSVSREKKERFSLILESASTNQTSMYLCASSLDRTNPSYEQYFGPGTRLTVT.

The V gene is TRBV20-1, the J gene TRBJ2-1; with no DNA, the TCRdb D assignment of TRBD1 cannot be verified. The CDR3 consists of 14 residues. Per germline, CDR1 DFQATT and CDR2 SNEGSKA (reference sequence). The CDR3 loop reads CSAATGTVYNEQFF.

The chain combines TRBV6-6 with TRBJ2-2. Germline CDR1 is MNHNY and CDR2 is SVGAGI (reference sequence). This CDR3 comprises 14 residues. The CDR3 spells CASSLYIGAGELFF.

J is TRBJ2-6 and V is TRBV12-3 or TRBV12-4. This CDR3 is built from 16 residues. The CDR3 reads CASSLGPSSGANVLTF.

V gene TRBV15 combines with J gene TRBJ1-5. CDR3 size: 15 residues. The germline gives CDR1 LNHNV, CDR2 YYDKDF (reference sequence). The CDR3 here is CATSTPSRVNQPQHF.

This chain joins TRBV3-1 and TRBJ2-2; TCRdb's D call of TRBD1 is untestable without DNA. Germline values: CDR1 LGHDT, CDR2 YNNKEL (reference sequence). The CDR3 runs to 17 residues. CDR3 loop: CASSHRPIQTGTGELFF.

The V call is TRBV13, the J call TRBJ2-2; checking the TCRdb D call of TRBD2 is not possible without DNA. The CDR3 loop spans 16 amino acids. CDR1 is PRHDT, CDR2 FYEKMQ, per germline (reference sequence). CDR3 protein: CASSSGTSGRKGELFF.

V and J are TRBV5-1 and TRBJ2-1. This CDR3 is 13 amino acids long. Per germline, CDR1 SGHRS and CDR2 YFSETQ. The CDR3 spells CASRESSYNEQFF. Drawing the rest from reference TRBV5-1 and TRBJ2-1, the complete variable domain is KAGVTQTPRYLIKTRGQQVTLSCSPISGHRSVSWYQQTPGQGLQFLFEYFSETQRNKGNFPGRFSGRQFSNSRSEMNVSTLELGDSALYLCASRESSYNEQFFGPGTRLTVL.

The chain joins TRBV5-1 to TRBJ1-2. The CDR3 length is 16 residues. Germline lookup yields CDR1 SGHRS and CDR2 YFSETQ. CDR3 amino acids: CASSLATVTPLYGYTF.

V gene TRBV25-1 combines with J gene TRBJ2-7. The length of the CDR3 is 12 residues. Germline loops: CDR1 MGHDK, CDR2 SYGVNS. The CDR3 sequence is CASSGTRYEQYF.

V and J are TRBV2 and TRBJ2-2; lacking DNA, the TRBD1 call made by TCRdb goes unchecked. CDR3 length: 16 residues. Germline V gene data show CDR1 as SNHLY and CDR2 as FYNNEI. The chain's CDR3 is CASRMTGTGNAGELFF.

CDR3: CASSLGTGITYEQYF. The rearrangement uses TRBV5-6 and TRBJ2-7; the D call from TCRdb, TRBD1, cannot be confirmed without DNA. CDR3 length: 15 amino acids. Per germline, CDR1 SGHDT and CDR2 YYEEEE.

This rearrangement joins TRBV29-1 to TRBJ2-3; TCRdb's D gene call, TRBD1, goes unchecked for lack of DNA. CDR1 and CDR2 from the germline V gene are SQVTM and ANQGSEA. This CDR3 is 17 amino acids long. CDR3 amino acids: CSAAGTNRGPSTDTQYF.

The chain couples TRBV6-6 to TRBJ2-3; absent DNA, TCRdb's TRBD1 call cannot be checked. The CDR3 contains 16 residues. CDR1 is MNHNY and CDR2 is SVGAGI in the germline V gene (reference sequence). The CDR3 protein is CASTPGGRGGADTQYF.

The chain carries TRBV6-6 and TRBJ2-3; the TRBD1 assignment by TCRdb is unverifiable without DNA. CDR1 is MNHNY, CDR2 SVGAGI, per germline (reference sequence). This CDR3 region has 18 residues. The CDR3: CASSPLIPSGGAPYTQYF.

V is TRBV5-1 and J is TRBJ2-1; TCRdb's D gene call, TRBD2, goes unchecked for lack of DNA. CDR1 SGHRS and CDR2 YFSETQ come from the germline V gene. This CDR3 is 15 amino acids long. The CDR3 loop is CASSPISGKYNEQFF.

V is TRBV7-2 and J is TRBJ2-7; with no DNA, the TCRdb D assignment of TRBD1 cannot be verified. Germline V gives CDR1 SGHTA, CDR2 FQGNSA. This CDR3 comprises 15 residues. CDR3 amino acids: CASSWETGGTYEQYF.

This chain uses TRBV29-1 with TRBJ2-7; absent DNA, TCRdb's TRBD1 call cannot be checked. Germline lookup yields CDR1 SQVTM and CDR2 ANQGSEA. The CDR3 extends over 15 amino acids. The CDR3 is CSVEEGGTASYVQYF.

The chain is built from TRBV7-2 and TRBJ2-7; no DNA is available, so the TRBD2 call from TCRdb remains unchecked. The germline V gene encodes CDR1 SGHTA and CDR2 FQGNSA. CDR3 length: 17 residues. This chain's CDR3 is CASSLEVVGLAEREQYF.

The J gene is TRBJ1-1, the V gene TRBV28; checking the TCRdb D call of TRBD1 is not possible without DNA. The CDR3 runs to 12 residues. Germline V gene data show CDR1 as MDHEN and CDR2 as SYDVKM. This CDR3 reads CASRRAGHEAFF.

J is TRBJ2-7 and V is TRBV6-5; the D call of TRBD1 rests on TCRdb alone, since no DNA is present to check it. Germline V lookup: CDR1 MNHEY, CDR2 SVGAGI. The CDR3 spans 15 residues. Here the CDR3 reads CASSKPTGDTYEQYF.

The chain has TRBV25-1 and TRBJ1-2; TCRdb selects TRBD1, and the lack of DNA leaves this call unchecked. Germline CDR1 and CDR2: MGHDK and SYGVNS. CDR3 length: 13 amino acids. Here the CDR3 reads CASSESRAFGYTF.

This chain uses TRBV7-9 with TRBJ2-7. CDR3 length: 13 residues. Germline CDR1 is SEHNR and CDR2 is FQNEAQ (reference sequence). The chain's CDR3 is CASSLGRNYEQYF.

V usage is TRBV4-1 and J usage is TRBJ2-5; the TRBD2 assignment by TCRdb is unverifiable without DNA. The CDR3 runs 15 residues. The germline V gene has CDR1 MGHRA and CDR2 YSYEKL. The CDR3 here is CASSHTIADQETQYF.

The gene calls are TRBV4-1 and TRBJ2-7; TCRdb calls TRBD1, which cannot be checked without DNA. The CDR3 runs 16 residues. From germline, CDR1 is MGHRA and CDR2 YSYEKL. This CDR3 reads CASSHEGRGQPYEQYF.

CDR3 sequence: CASSRDSNAETQYF. This chain uses TRBV28 with TRBJ2-5; TCRdb returns TRBD1, unconfirmable since there is no DNA. There are 14 residues in the CDR3. Germline V gives CDR1 MDHEN, CDR2 SYDVKM.

V gene TRBV10-3 combines with J gene TRBJ2-1; the TCRdb D gene call, TRBD2, has no DNA to confirm it. The germline gives CDR1 ENHRY, CDR2 SYGVKD. This CDR3 contains 17 residues. CDR3 sequence reads: CAISAPTSGGPYNEQFF.